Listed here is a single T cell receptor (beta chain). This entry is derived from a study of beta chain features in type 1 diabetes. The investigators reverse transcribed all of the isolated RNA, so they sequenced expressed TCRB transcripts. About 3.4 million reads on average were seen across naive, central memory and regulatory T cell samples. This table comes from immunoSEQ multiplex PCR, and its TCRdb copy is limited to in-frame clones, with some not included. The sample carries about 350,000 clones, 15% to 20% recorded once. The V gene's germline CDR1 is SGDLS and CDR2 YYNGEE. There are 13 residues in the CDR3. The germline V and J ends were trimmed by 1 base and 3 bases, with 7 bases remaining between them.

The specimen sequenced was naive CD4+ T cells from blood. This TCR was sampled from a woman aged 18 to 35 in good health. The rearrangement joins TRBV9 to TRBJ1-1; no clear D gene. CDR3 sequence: CASSVQLDTEAFF. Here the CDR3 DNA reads TGTGCCAGCAGCGTACAACTTGACACTGAAGCTTTCTTT.